The clone carrying this T cell receptor beta chain has more than one count but fewer than ten. The antigen remains unidentified. These data come from a study of cytomegalovirus exposure and HLA in healthy donors. Study results and limitations: Indistinguishable V segments such as TRBV6-2 and TRBV6-3 were excluded.

Primers: 60 Vbeta forward and 13 Jbeta reverse. TCRdb keeps only in-frame clones here, not all; method: immunoSEQ multiplex PCR. The top ten clones hold around 6.4% of a sample with approximately 82,000 clones, approximately 74% of them seen once. The germline V gene encodes CDR1 MGHRA and CDR2 YSYEKL. This CDR3 has 18 amino acids. Trimming cost V 0 bases and J 4 bases; bases outside gene matches: 6. This sequence originates from a woman aged 45-65 years in good health and CMV-seropositive. The chain employs TRBV4-1 and TRBJ2-1; 13 bases are shared with TRBD2. What was sequenced was PBMCs. The chain's CDR3 is CASSQDHPLAGGYNEQFF. The CDR3 nucleotides are TGCGCCAGCAGCCAAGATCACCCACTAGCGGGAGGGTACAATGAGCAGTTCTTC.